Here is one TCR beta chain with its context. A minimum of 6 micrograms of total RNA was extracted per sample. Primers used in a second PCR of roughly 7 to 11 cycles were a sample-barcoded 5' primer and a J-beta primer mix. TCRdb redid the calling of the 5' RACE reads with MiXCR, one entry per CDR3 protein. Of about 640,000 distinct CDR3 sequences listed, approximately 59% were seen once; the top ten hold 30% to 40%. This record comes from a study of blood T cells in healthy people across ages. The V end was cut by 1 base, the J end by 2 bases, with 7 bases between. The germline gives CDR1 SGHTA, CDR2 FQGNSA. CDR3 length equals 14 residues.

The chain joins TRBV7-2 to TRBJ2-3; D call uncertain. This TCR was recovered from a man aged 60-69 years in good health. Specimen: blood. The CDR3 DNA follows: TGTGCCAGCAGCTTAGATGGATTCACAGATACGCAGTATTTT. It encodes CASSLDGFTDTQYF.